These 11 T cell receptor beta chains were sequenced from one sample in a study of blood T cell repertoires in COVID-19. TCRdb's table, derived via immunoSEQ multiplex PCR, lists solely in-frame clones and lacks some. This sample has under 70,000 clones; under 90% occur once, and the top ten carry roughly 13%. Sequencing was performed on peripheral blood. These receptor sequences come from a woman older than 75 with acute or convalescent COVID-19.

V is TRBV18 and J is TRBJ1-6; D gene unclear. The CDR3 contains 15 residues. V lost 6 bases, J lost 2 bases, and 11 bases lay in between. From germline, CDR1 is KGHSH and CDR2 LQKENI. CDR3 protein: CASSPTAAYNSPLHF. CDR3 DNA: TGTGCCAGCTCCCCAACTGCCGCCTATAATTCACCCCTCCACTTT. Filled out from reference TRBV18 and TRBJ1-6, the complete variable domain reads NAGVMQNPRHLVRRRGQEARLRCSPMKGHSHVYWYRQLPEEGLKFMVYLQKENIIDESGMPKERFSAEFPKEGPSILRIQQVVRGDSAAYFCASSPTAAYNSPLHFGNGTRLTVT.

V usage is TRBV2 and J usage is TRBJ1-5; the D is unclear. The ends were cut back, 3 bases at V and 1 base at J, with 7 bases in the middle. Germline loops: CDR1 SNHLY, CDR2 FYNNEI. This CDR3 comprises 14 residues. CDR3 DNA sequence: TGTGCCAGCAGTGAGTTACAGAGCAATCAGCCCCAGCATTTT. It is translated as CASSELQSNQPQHF.

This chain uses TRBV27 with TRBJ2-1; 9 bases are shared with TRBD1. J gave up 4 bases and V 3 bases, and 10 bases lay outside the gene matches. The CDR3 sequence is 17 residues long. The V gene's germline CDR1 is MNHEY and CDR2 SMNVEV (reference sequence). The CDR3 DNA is TGTGCCAGCAGTTTTCTTCGGACAGGGGCTAAATACAATGAGCAGTTCTTC. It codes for CASSFLRTGAKYNEQFF.

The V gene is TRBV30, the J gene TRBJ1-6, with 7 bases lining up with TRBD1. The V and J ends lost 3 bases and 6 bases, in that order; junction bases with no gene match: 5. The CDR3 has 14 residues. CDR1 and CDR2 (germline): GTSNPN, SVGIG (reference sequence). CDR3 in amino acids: CAWRQTGTNSPLHF. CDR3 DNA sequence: TGTGCCTGGAGACAGACAGGGACTAATTCACCCCTCCACTTT.

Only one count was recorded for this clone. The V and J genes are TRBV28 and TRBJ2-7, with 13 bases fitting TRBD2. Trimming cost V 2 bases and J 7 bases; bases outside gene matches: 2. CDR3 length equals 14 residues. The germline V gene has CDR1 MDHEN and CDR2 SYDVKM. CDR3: CASSLTSGGGEQYF. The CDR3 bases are TGTGCCAGCAGTTTAACTAGCGGGGGGGGAGAGCAGTACTTC.

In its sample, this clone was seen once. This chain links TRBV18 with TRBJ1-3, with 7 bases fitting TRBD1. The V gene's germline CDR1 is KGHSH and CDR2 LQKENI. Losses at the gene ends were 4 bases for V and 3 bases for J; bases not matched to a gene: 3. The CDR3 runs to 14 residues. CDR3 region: CASSLDRVGNTIYF. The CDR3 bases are TGTGCCAGCTCACTCGACAGGGTTGGAAACACCATATATTTT.

CDR3 loop: CASSQVRGGLGGYTF. Written as DNA, the CDR3 is TGTGCCAGCAGCCAAGTTCGGGGAGGGTTAGGTGGCTACACCTTC. The V and J genes are TRBV14 and TRBJ1-2, with D unresolved. The length of the CDR3 is 15 residues. With 1 base removed from V and 7 bases from J, the gap between germline ends came to 16 bases. From germline, CDR1 is SGHDN and CDR2 FVKESK.

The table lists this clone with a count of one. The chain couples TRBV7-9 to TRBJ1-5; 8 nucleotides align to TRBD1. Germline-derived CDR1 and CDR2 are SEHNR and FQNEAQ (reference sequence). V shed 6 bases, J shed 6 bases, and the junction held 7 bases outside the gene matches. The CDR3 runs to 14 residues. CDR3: CASSLSGGTQPQHF. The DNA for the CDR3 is TGTGCCAGCAGTCTTTCAGGGGGCACTCAGCCCCAGCATTTT. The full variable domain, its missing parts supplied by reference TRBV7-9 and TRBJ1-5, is DTGVSQNPRHKITKRGQNVTFRCDPISEHNRLYWYRQTLGQGPEFLTYFQNEAQLEKSRLLSDRFSAERPKGSFSTLEIQRTEQGDSAMYLCASSLSGGTQPQHFGDGTRLSIL.

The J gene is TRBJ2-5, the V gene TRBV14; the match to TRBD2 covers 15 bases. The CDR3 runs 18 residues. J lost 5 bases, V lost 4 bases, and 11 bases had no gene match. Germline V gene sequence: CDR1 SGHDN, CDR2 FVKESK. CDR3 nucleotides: TGTGCCAGCAGCCCCGGACTAGCGGGGGGGCGGATCCGGGAGACCCAGTACTTC. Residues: CASSPGLAGGRIRETQYF.

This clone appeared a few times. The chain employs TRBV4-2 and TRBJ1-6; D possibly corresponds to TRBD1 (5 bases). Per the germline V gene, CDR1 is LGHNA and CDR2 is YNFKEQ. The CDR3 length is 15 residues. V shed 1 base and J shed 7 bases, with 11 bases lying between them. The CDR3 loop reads CASSQAGEGNSPLHF. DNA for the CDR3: TGTGCCAGCAGCCAAGCGGGGGAGGGGAATTCACCCCTCCACTTT.

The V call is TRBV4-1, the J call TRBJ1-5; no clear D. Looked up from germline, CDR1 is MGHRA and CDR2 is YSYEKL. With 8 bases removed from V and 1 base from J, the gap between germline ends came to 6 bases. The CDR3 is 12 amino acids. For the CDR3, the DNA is TGCGCCAGCCGAGCGAGCAATCAGCCCCAGCATTTT. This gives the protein CASRASNQPQHF.